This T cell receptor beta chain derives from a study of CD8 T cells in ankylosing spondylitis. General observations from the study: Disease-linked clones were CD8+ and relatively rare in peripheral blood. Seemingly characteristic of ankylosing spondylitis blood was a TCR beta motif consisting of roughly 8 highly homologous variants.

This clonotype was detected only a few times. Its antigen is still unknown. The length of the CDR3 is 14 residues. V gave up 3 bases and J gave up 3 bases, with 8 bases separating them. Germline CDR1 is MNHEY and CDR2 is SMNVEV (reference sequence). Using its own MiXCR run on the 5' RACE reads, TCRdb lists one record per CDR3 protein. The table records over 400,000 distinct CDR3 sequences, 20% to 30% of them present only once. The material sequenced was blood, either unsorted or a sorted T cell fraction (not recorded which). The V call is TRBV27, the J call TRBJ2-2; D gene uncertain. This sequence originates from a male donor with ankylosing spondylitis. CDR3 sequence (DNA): TGTGCCAGCAGTTTTTTGGCCGACACCGGGGAGCTGTTTTTT. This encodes CASSFLADTGELFF.